This T cell receptor beta chain derives from a study of T cells in Graves' hyperthyroidism and ophthalmopathy. Overall study: The authors collected peripheral blood at initial diagnosis, before any treatment.

This clonotype was counted ten times or more. Researchers took RNA transcripts and amplified the TCR beta CDR3 regions from them. An initial round of RT-PCR targeting the TCR CDR3 relied on the HTBI primer set. TCRdb used MiXCR to reprocess the multiplex PCR reads, holding one entry per CDR3 protein. Of hundreds of thousands of distinct CDR3 sequences listed, approximately 15% are singletons. Thyroid ultrasound, orbital computed tomography, clinical symptoms, and serum thyroxine and TRAb underpinned diagnoses. This clonotype was obtained from a woman in her 40s with Graves' ophthalmopathy. Sequencing input: blood.

In DNA, the CDR3 is TGTGCCAGCAGTGACCCCTCCGCGGGAGGAGCCCACGATATCTCCTACAATGAGCAGTTCTTC. Residues: CASSDPSAGGAHDISYNEQFF. This chain uses TRBV25-1 with TRBJ2-1; 8 positions agree with TRBD2. This CDR3 contains 21 residues. Germline V gene lookup returns CDR1 MGHDK and CDR2 SYGVNS. V lost 3 bases to trimming and J lost 0 bases; unmatched junction nucleotides: 19.